This TCR beta chain derives from a study of molecular identifiers for immune sequencing clone quantification. Study summary: Replicates split RNA from around 20,000 or 99,000 naive CD8 cells five ways, and the researchers sequenced four portions.

Germline assignment: CDR1 SGHVS and CDR2 FNYEAQ. Trimming stripped 1 base from V and 0 bases from J, with 14 bases between. The CDR3 has 17 amino acids. Isolation of naive CD8 T cells was achieved by sorting on a CD8+CD4-CCR7+CD45RA+ phenotype. General study results and limits: Clonotypes surpassing 20 RNA copies contained over 97% of effector molecules, versus under 1% in naive cells. Underestimated sizes of highly expanded clones could result from identical TCR molecules that share a barcode.

This clonotype was counted at least ten times. Its antigen is unidentified. TCRdb used MiXCR to reprocess the PCR reads, holding one entry per CDR3 protein. The sample carries 400,000 to 600,000 distinct CDR3 sequences, 20% to 25% recorded once. The origin of this receptor is a human donor in good health. Some libraries in this study had Jurkat cell RNA spiked in. The chain joins TRBV7-6 to TRBJ2-3, with D possibly TRBD2 on 6 matching bases. Sequencing was performed on naive CD8+ T cells from blood, with Jurkat cell RNA spiked in. Subset denoted: FACS-sorted CD8+CD4-CCR7+CD45RA+ naive T cells. CDR3 DNA sequence: TGTGCCAGCAGCTTAGTCGTCGCCGCGGGGAGCACAGATACGCAGTATTTT. Its translation is CASSLVVAAGSTDTQYF.